This entry concerns a single T cell receptor (beta chain). The antigen remains undetermined. This sample was included in a study of PD-1 blockade in classical Hodgkin lymphoma. Indicated time point: cycle 4 day 1 (C4D1), after less than seven weeks of nivolumab. Each patient experienced a relapse that followed autologous stem cell transplantation, and brentuximab vedotin exposure varied. V shed 7 bases and J 5 bases; nucleotides not matched to a gene: 9. Germline CDR1 is SNHLY and CDR2 is FYNNEI. This CDR3 comprises 15 residues. The assay was immunoSEQ multiplex PCR, and TCRdb's table has in-frame clones only and misses some. The table lists about 49,000 clones, 90% of them singletons. Regarding the study as a whole: Still unresolved is the cause of the repertoire differences, which may be disease activity or prior therapy. Baseline diversity was lower in partial responders and progressors than complete responders. By C4D1, diversity of CD4+ TCRs had risen significantly, whereas that of CD8+ TCRs had not.

The specimen was peripheral blood mononuclear cells (PBMCs), collected before the fourth cycle of nivolumab. The receptor was isolated from a human donor with classical Hodgkin lymphoma. V is TRBV2 and J is TRBJ2-2; 8 nucleotides match TRBD2. The CDR3 bases are TGTGCCAGCACCCTAGCGGGTGGACGTACCGGGGAGCTGTTTTTT. Protein sequence: CASTLAGGRTGELFF. Full variable domain (rest looked up from reference TRBV2 and TRBJ2-2): EPEVTQTPSHQVTQMGQEVILRCVPISNHLYFYWYRQILGQKVEFLVSFYNNEISEKSEIFDDQFSVERPDGSNFTLKIRSTKLEDSAMYFCASTLAGGRTGELFFGEGSRLTVL.